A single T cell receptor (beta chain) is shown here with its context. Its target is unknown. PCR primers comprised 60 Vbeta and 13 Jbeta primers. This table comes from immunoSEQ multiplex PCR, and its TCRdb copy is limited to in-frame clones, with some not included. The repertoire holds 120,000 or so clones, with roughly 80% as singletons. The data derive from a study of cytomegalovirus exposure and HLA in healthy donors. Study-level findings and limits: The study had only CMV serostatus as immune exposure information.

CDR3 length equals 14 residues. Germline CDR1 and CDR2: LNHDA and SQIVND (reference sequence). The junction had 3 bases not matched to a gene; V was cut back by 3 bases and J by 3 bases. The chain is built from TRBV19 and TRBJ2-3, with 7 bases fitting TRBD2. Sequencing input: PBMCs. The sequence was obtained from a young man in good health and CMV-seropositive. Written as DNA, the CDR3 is TGTGCCAGTAGTATGGGGGGGGGTACAGATACGCAGTATTTT. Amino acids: CASSMGGGTDTQYF. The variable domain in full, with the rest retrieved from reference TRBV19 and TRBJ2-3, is DGGITQSPKYLFRKEGQNVTLSCEQNLNHDAMYWYRQDPGQGLRLIYYSQIVNDFQKGDIAEGYSVSREKKESFPLTVTSAQKNPTAFYLCASSMGGGTDTQYFGPGTRLTVL.